This paragraph reports one T cell receptor (beta chain). Its antigen is as yet unknown. This sample was included in a study of T cells in Graves' hyperthyroidism and ophthalmopathy. General study points: Blood samples included most of the expanded thyroid clonotypes exceeding 0.001.

TCR beta CDR3 region amplification was performed from RNA transcripts. Primed by the HTBI set, a first-round RT-PCR was run on the TCR CDR3. TCRdb fed the multiplex PCR reads into MiXCR, producing one record per CDR3 protein. This sample has 550,000 to 700,000 distinct CDR3 sequences, with approximately 14% found just once. The germline gives CDR1 SNHLY, CDR2 FYNNEI. The trim removed 8 bases at V and 0 bases at J, leaving 4 bases unmatched. This CDR3 region has 14 residues. Individuals with ophthalmopathy presented a Clinical Activity Score of at least 3, a NOSPECS grade of at least 4 and a duration under 3 months. Uncontrolled infection, other autoimmune disease, pregnancy and lactation each barred patients from inclusion.

The source is a woman in her thirties or forties with Graves' ophthalmopathy. Sequenced input: blood. V gene TRBV2 combines with J gene TRBJ2-7, with 10 bases identical to TRBD2. The CDR3: CASARTSGSYEQYF. In DNA form, the CDR3 reads TGTGCCAGCGCCAGGACTAGCGGCTCCTACGAGCAGTACTTC. Combining the CDR3 with reference TRBV2 and TRBJ2-7 gives the whole variable domain EPEVTQTPSHQVTQMGQEVILRCVPISNHLYFYWYRQILGQKVEFLVSFYNNEISEKSEIFDDQFSVERPDGSNFTLKIRSTKLEDSAMYFCASARTSGSYEQYFGPGTRLTVT.